The following is a T cell receptor beta chain sequence with its context. Its antigen is still unknown. CDR1 GTSNPN and CDR2 SVGIG come from the germline V gene (reference sequence). The CDR3 runs to 11 residues. The V end lost 2 bases, the J end lost 4 bases, and 3 bases lay between the germline ends. The authors extracted RNA and reverse transcribed it into cDNA as the sequencing template. TCRdb's table, derived via immunoSEQ multiplex PCR, lists solely in-frame clones and lacks some. The table includes approximately 200,000 clones, approximately 56% detected once. The sample is drawn from a study of CD8+ T cells in alopecia areata. Overall study context: A 6-month period off drug followed tofacitinib, which lasted 6 to 18 months. Study results and caveats: Among patients, TCR sharing was less clear than in mice, a difference possibly due in part to HLA diversity in the patient population. While tofacitinib was given, many expanded lesional clones persisted in scalp and blood.

The sample's treatment: oral pan-JAK inhibitor, 5-10 mg twice daily. Lesional scalp punch biopsies and peripheral blood were collected from alopecia areata patients. This sequence was found in a human donor with alopecia areata. Sequenced here: CD4+ T cells sorted from blood, sampled at week 4, from a patient treated with tofacitinib. This chain joins TRBV30 and TRBJ1-3; D gene ambiguous. The CDR3 DNA sequence: TGTGCCTGGAGTCCAGGAAACACCATATATTTT. Protein sequence: CAWSPGNTIYF.